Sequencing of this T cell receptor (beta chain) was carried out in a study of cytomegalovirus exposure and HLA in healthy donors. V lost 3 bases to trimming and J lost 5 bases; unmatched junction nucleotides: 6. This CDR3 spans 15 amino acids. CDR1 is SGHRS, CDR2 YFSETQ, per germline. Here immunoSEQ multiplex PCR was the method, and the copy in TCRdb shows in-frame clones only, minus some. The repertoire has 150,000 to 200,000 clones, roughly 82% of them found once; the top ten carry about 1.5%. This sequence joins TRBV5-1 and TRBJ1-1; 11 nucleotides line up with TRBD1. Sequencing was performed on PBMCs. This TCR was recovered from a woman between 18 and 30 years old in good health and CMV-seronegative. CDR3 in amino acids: CASSSGQGGRTEAFF. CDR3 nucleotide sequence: TGCGCCAGCAGCTCGGGACAGGGGGGTAGGACTGAAGCTTTCTTT.